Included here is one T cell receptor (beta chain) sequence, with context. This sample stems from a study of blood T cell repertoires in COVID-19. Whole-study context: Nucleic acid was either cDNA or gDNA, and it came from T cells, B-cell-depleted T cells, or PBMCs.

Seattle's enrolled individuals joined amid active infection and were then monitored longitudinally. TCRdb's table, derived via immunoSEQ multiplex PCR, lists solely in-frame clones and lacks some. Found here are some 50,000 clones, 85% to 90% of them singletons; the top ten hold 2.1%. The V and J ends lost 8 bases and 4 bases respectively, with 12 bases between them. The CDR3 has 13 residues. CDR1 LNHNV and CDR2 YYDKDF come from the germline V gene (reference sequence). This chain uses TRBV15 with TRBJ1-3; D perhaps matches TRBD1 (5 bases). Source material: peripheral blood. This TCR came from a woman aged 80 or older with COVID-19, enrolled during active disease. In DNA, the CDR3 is TGTGCCACCCGAACAGGACAAGGAAACACCATATATTTT. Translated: CATRTGQGNTIYF.